A single sample is the source of the 27 T cell receptor beta chains below, sequenced in a study of shared clonotypes between healthy human individuals. The protocol was immunoSEQ multiplex PCR, while the TCRdb copy is restricted to in-frame clones and leaves out a portion. Of about 1.4 million clones listed, approximately 97% are singletons. Sequencing was done on a sample of naive CD4+ T cells sorted from blood. Subset defined: CD45RA+ positively selected. The receptors were gathered from a man aged 25-45 years in good health.

The rearrangement links TRBV15 to TRBJ2-4, with TRBD1 matching over 7 bases. CDR1 is LNHNV and CDR2 is YYDKDF in the germline V gene (reference sequence). This CDR3 region has 14 residues. J gave up 7 bases and V 1 base, and 4 bases lay outside the gene matches. The CDR3 DNA follows: TGTGCCACCAGCAGAGCGGACAGGTTTAACATTCAGTACTTC. This codes for CATSRADRFNIQYF.

The CDR3 DNA is TGCGCCAGCACCGAAATGCCAGGTCAAGAGACCCAGTACTTC. Its translation is CASTEMPGQETQYF. The chain combines TRBV5-1 with TRBJ2-5, with unresolved D. Deletions cut 6 bases from V and 2 bases from J, with 14 bases between. Germline CDR1 SGHRS, CDR2 YFSETQ. The CDR3 has 14 residues.

The rearrangement links TRBV7-3 to TRBJ2-5, with D possibly matching TRBD2 (5 bases). The CDR3 runs 15 residues. V lost 5 bases, J lost 6 bases, and 19 bases lay in between. Germline V gene data show CDR1 as SGHTA and CDR2 as FQGTGA. The CDR3 sequence: CASSPRPSSSQTQYF. Here the CDR3 DNA reads TGTGCCAGCAGCCCTCGGCCTAGCTCGAGCCAGACCCAGTACTTC.

The chain employs TRBV7-9 and TRBJ2-1; TRBD2 aligns across 11 bases. Germline values: CDR1 SEHNR, CDR2 FQNEAQ (reference sequence). V was pared by 3 bases and J by 0 bases, with 4 bases of the junction left unmatched. This CDR3 is 17 amino acids long. The CDR3 region is CASSFLAGGSSYNEQFF. The CDR3 coding sequence is TGTGCCAGCAGCTTCTTAGCGGGAGGGAGCTCCTACAATGAGCAGTTCTTC.

The chain carries TRBV28 and TRBJ1-1, with 7 bases lining up with TRBD1. Trimming at V came to 2 bases and at J to 2 bases, leaving 14 bases not matched to a gene. Germline V CDR1 and CDR2: MDHEN, SYDVKM. This CDR3 is built from 18 residues. CDR3 residues: CASSLNRGHSESNTEAFF. The CDR3 nucleotides read TGTGCCAGCAGTTTAAACAGGGGACACTCCGAGTCCAACACTGAAGCTTTCTTT.

Regarding this clone: This CDR3 is also generated by other DNA sequences in the sample. J is TRBJ2-7 and V is TRBV18; 9 bases align to TRBD1. The CDR3 loop spans 14 amino acids. From germline, CDR1 is KGHSH and CDR2 LQKENI. V lost 3 bases and J lost 2; bases outside the gene matches: 2. Here the CDR3 DNA reads TGTGCCAGCTCACCCACAGGGGGCCCCTACGAGCAGTACTTC. Encoded protein: CASSPTGGPYEQYF.

This clone has a handful of counts. V usage is TRBV19 and J usage is TRBJ2-7; TRBD1 agrees at 8 bases. Looked up from germline, CDR1 is LNHDA and CDR2 is SQIVND (reference sequence). J lost 3 bases, V lost 4 bases, and 2 bases had no gene match. CDR3 length: 13 amino acids. The chain's CDR3 is CASSSGTGYEQYF. The CDR3 nucleotides are TGTGCCAGTAGTAGCGGGACAGGCTACGAGCAGTACTTC.

The chain has TRBV5-4 and TRBJ2-2; 8 nucleotides match TRBD1. The germline V gene encodes CDR1 SGHNT and CDR2 YYREEE (reference sequence). This CDR3 region has 15 residues. V trimming: 3 bases; J trimming: 7 bases; junction bases outside the gene matches: 8. The CDR3 bases are TGTGCCAGCAGCTGGACAGGGATGGCTATCGGGGAGCTGTTTTTT. Protein product: CASSWTGMAIGELFF.

This chain links TRBV28 with TRBJ1-2, with 8 positions matching TRBD1. The J segment lost 3 bases and the V segment lost 5 bases, leaving 8 bases of the junction unmatched. CDR3 length: 15 amino acids. Germline CDR1 MDHEN, CDR2 SYDVKM. The CDR3 DNA sequence: TGTGCCAGCAGTCCGGACAGGGCTACCTACTATGGCTACACCTTC. Translation gives CASSPDRATYYGYTF.

This chain uses TRBV28 with TRBJ2-3; D ambiguous. V gave up 4 bases and J gave up 2 bases, with 10 bases separating them. CDR3 size: 14 residues. Germline V gene lookup returns CDR1 MDHEN and CDR2 SYDVKM. CDR3 sequence reads: CASSWSVFTDTQYF. DNA of the CDR3: TGTGCCAGCAGTTGGAGTGTTTTCACAGATACGCAGTATTTT.

The V gene is TRBV5-4, the J gene TRBJ2-3; 7 positions agree with TRBD1. J was trimmed by 0 bases and V by 4 bases; bases with no gene match: 11. CDR3 length equals 17 residues. Germline V gene sequence: CDR1 SGHNT, CDR2 YYREEE (reference sequence). As DNA, the CDR3 is TGTGCCAGCAGCGGAACAGGGGCGATCACTAGCACAGATACGCAGTATTTT. This sequence encodes CASSGTGAITSTDTQYF.

This sequence joins TRBV28 and TRBJ1-2; D not certain. CDR3 length: 14 residues. CDR1 is MDHEN, CDR2 SYDVKM, per germline. The V and J ends lost 7 bases and 4 bases respectively, with 16 bases between them. CDR3 sequence: CASNDRGSSYGYTF. CDR3 nucleotides: TGTGCCAGCAATGATCGGGGTAGTAGCTATGGCTACACCTTC.

The chain links TRBV2 to TRBJ2-5; maybe TRBD2 (6 bases). Trimming removed 7 bases from V and 2 bases from J, with 14 bases in between. Germline loops: CDR1 SNHLY, CDR2 FYNNEI. The length of the CDR3 is 14 residues. The CDR3 DNA sequence: TGTGCCAGCAAGAGACTAGTCGGGCAAGAGACCCAGTACTTC. This translates into CASKRLVGQETQYF.

J is TRBJ2-4 and V is TRBV6-6; 9 bases align to TRBD1. Germline V gene sequence: CDR1 MNHNY, CDR2 SVGAGI (reference sequence). The CDR3 is 13 residues long. V was clipped by 8 bases and J by 8 bases; unmatched bases: 7. CDR3 amino acids: CASLQGAHHIQYF. The CDR3 DNA reads TGTGCCAGCCTACAGGGGGCGCATCACATTCAGTACTTC.

This clone was found once. This chain connects TRBV7-8 to TRBJ2-7, with a possible D match to TRBD2 (5 bases). The V end was cut by 5 bases, the J end by 3 bases, with 20 bases between. CDR3 size: 16 residues. CDR1 and CDR2 from the germline V gene are SGHVS and FQNEAQ. In DNA, the CDR3 is TGTGCCAGCAGCGATCTCGGACGGGGATTCTTCTACGAGCAGTACTTC. It codes for CASSDLGRGFFYEQYF. Full variable domain (rest looked up from reference TRBV7-8 and TRBJ2-7): GAGVSQSPRYKVAKRGQDVALRCDPISGHVSLFWYQQALGQGPEFLTYFQNEAQLDKSGLPSDRFFAERPEGSVSTLKIQRTQQEDSAVYLCASSDLGRGFFYEQYFGPGTRLTVT.

This clone was seen a single time. The V call is TRBV7-9, the J call TRBJ2-2; 13 positions match TRBD2. J gave up 8 bases and V 5 bases, and 8 bases lay outside the gene matches. CDR3 length: 16 amino acids. Germline V CDR1 and CDR2: SEHNR, FQNEAQ (reference sequence). The CDR3 is CASSRPGLAGSGELFF. The CDR3 region has the DNA TGTGCCAGCAGCAGACCGGGACTAGCGGGGTCGGGGGAGCTGTTTTTT.

The chain recombines TRBV2 with TRBJ2-3; D is uncertain. Germline lookup yields CDR1 SNHLY and CDR2 FYNNEI. The V and J ends lost 2 bases and 2 bases respectively, with 5 bases between them. The CDR3 is 13 residues long. The CDR3 loop is CASSEQFTDTQYF. Written as DNA, the CDR3 is TGTGCCAGCAGTGAACAGTTCACAGATACGCAGTATTTT.

The chain has TRBV7-8 and TRBJ1-5, with 7 bases lining up with TRBD1. CDR3 length: 17 residues. J gave up 1 base and V 5 bases, and 11 bases lay outside the gene matches. In germline, CDR1 is SGHVS, CDR2 FQNEAQ. CDR3 sequence (DNA): TGTGCCAGCAGCCTACCGACAGGGTTGGAGAGCAATCAGCCCCAGCATTTT. Encoded protein: CASSLPTGLESNQPQHF.

The chain carries TRBV6-5 and TRBJ1-1; D perhaps matches TRBD1 (6 bases). V lost 6 bases and J 7 bases, leaving 15 bases between the germline ends. Germline V gene lookup returns CDR1 MNHEY and CDR2 SVGAGI. CDR3 length: 13 residues. The CDR3 nucleotides are TGTGCCAGCAGATCATCCGGGGGCAATGAAGCTTTCTTT. Encoded protein: CASRSSGGNEAFF.

The CDR3 DNA reads TGCGCCAGCAGCCGTCTGACCCAAGAGACCCAGTACTTC. It encodes CASSRLTQETQYF. The chain has TRBV4-1 and TRBJ2-5; D unclear. The V gene's germline CDR1 is MGHRA and CDR2 YSYEKL. V lost 4 bases and J 1 base, leaving 7 bases between the germline ends. This CDR3 contains 13 residues.

The J gene is TRBJ1-1, the V gene TRBV7-2; maybe TRBD1 (5 bases). Germline loops: CDR1 SGHTA, CDR2 FQGNSA. The CDR3 extends over 13 amino acids. Trimming cost V 1 base and J 7 bases, with 10 bases left between them. This CDR3 reads CASSLGVGVEAFF. The CDR3 DNA follows: TGTGCCAGCAGCTTAGGGGTGGGGGTTGAAGCTTTCTTT. Full variable domain (remainder filled in from reference TRBV7-2 and TRBJ1-1): GAGVSQSPSNKVTEKGKDVELRCDPISGHTALYWYRQSLGQGLEFLIYFQGNSAPDKSGLPSDRFSAERTGGSVSTLTIQRTQQEDSAVYLCASSLGVGVEAFFGQGTRLTVV.

The gene calls are TRBV19 and TRBJ1-4; D is ambiguous. The CDR3 runs 11 residues. V gave up 6 bases and J gave up 4 bases, with 3 bases separating them. CDR1 and CDR2 (germline): LNHDA, SQIVND (reference sequence). This CDR3 is CASRLNEKLFF. CDR3 DNA: TGTGCCAGTAGACTTAATGAAAAACTGTTTTTT.

V and J are TRBV9 and TRBJ1-4; 9 bases are a match to TRBD1. Germline values: CDR1 SGDLS, CDR2 YYNGEE. The ends lost 4 bases at V and 7 bases at J; junction bases unmatched: 14. This CDR3 spans 17 amino acids. The CDR3 protein is CASSPATGGLRGEKLFF. For the CDR3, the DNA is TGTGCCAGCAGCCCAGCGACAGGGGGGCTGCGTGGTGAAAAACTGTTTTTT.

The gene calls are TRBV2 and TRBJ2-3; D gene uncertain. Looked up from germline, CDR1 is SNHLY and CDR2 is FYNNEI. Trimming removed 3 bases at V and 0 bases at J, with 19 bases between. The length of the CDR3 is 18 residues. CDR3 coding DNA: TGTGCCAGCAGTGAGGGAAAAAAACTTTTATCTAGCACAGATACGCAGTATTTT. Its protein is CASSEGKKLLSSTDTQYF.

This sequence joins TRBV5-4 and TRBJ2-2, with D perhaps TRBD2 (5 bases). The CDR3 is 14 residues long. Deletions cut 0 bases from V and 6 bases from J, with 9 bases between. Looked up from germline, CDR1 is SGHNT and CDR2 is YYREEE (reference sequence). CDR3 DNA: TGTGCCAGCAGCTTGGTTCGGGGTTCCGGGGAGCTGTTTTTT. The encoded protein is CASSLVRGSGELFF. The full variable domain, with the rest looked up from reference TRBV5-4 and TRBJ2-2, is ETGVTQSPTHLIKTRGQQVTLRCSSQSGHNTVSWYQQALGQGPQFIFQYYREEENGRGNFPPRFSGLQFPNYSSELNVNALELDDSALYLCASSLVRGSGELFFGEGSRLTVL.

The V gene is TRBV7-9, the J gene TRBJ2-2; D gene uncertain. Germline V gene sequence: CDR1 SEHNR, CDR2 FQNEAQ (reference sequence). The CDR3 runs to 13 residues. Trimming took 3 bases from V and 8 from J, leaving 10 bases between them. The CDR3 region has the DNA TGTGCCAGCAGCTTCTTATTTCCAGGGGAGCTGTTTTTT. Protein sequence: CASSFLFPGELFF.

The chain carries TRBV7-9 and TRBJ2-7; 11 bases are a match to TRBD2. The CDR3 consists of 15 residues. With 0 bases clipped from V and 9 bases from J, the junction kept 7 bases outside the gene matches. Germline V gives CDR1 SEHNR, CDR2 FQNEAQ (reference sequence). Written as DNA, the CDR3 is TGTGCCAGCAGCTTAGCGTCCGGGACTAGCGGTGTGCAGTACTTC. This gives the protein CASSLASGTSGVQYF.